This T cell receptor (beta chain) was obtained from a study of blood T cell repertoires in COVID-19. Study context: COVID-19 samples from acute and convalescent phases originated in the United States, Italy and Spain. PBMCs, B-cell-depleted T cells, or T cells provided the cDNA or gDNA that made up the material.

Germline assignment: CDR1 LGHNA and CDR2 YSLEER. V was shortened by 0 bases and J by 7 bases, with 21 bases between the two germline ends. CDR3 length: 17 residues. In the original processing: Reference gene primer amplification gave estimated nucleated cell counts. Generated by immunoSEQ multiplex PCR, the TCRdb table keeps only in-frame clones and is missing some. V, J and clone size reflect that table, while D and trimming were determined from the DNA. The repertoire has 95,000 to 150,000 clones, around four fifths of them found once; the top ten carry around 16%. In this sample, this clone turned up once.

The genes are TRBV4-3 and TRBJ2-5; D may be TRBD2 (6 bases). The sample comprised peripheral blood. The clonotype comes from a man aged 60-69 years with active or convalescent COVID-19. CDR3 nucleotides: TGCGCCAGCAGCCAAGATCCGGACACCTACGGGGGAGTGACCCAGTACTTC. Its translation is CASSQDPDTYGGVTQYF.